The 7 T cell receptor beta chains below all came from one sample that was sequenced in a study of blood T cell repertoires in COVID-19. TCRdb's table, derived via immunoSEQ multiplex PCR, lists solely in-frame clones and lacks some. The sample lists about 260,000 clones, about nine tenths occurring once. Sequenced material: peripheral blood. These receptor sequences come from a man aged 40-49 years with active or convalescent COVID-19.

The J gene is TRBJ2-1, the V gene TRBV11-3; weak D call: TRBD1 (5 bases). The CDR3 is 13 amino acids. V was cut by 6 bases and J by 7 bases, with 13 bases left in between. Germline-derived CDR1 and CDR2 are SGHNT and YENEEA. The CDR3 protein is CASRGRAGNEQFF. The CDR3, as DNA: TGTGCCAGCAGGGGCAGAGCAGGGAATGAGCAGTTCTTC. Based on the CDR3 plus reference TRBV11-3 and TRBJ2-1, the full variable domain is EAGVVQSPRYKIIEKKQPVAFWCNPISGHNTLYWYLQNLGQGPELLIRYENEEAVDDSQLPKDRFSAERLKGVDSTLKIQPAELGDSAVYLCASRGRAGNEQFFGPGTRLTVL.

The CDR3 bases are TGTGCCAGCAGTTTAGGGCTAGCGGGGGGAGGCAATGAGCAGTTCTTC. This translates into CASSLGLAGGGNEQFF. The chain uses TRBV28 and TRBJ2-1; 11 nucleotides line up with TRBD2. The CDR3 length is 16 residues. Trimming took 2 bases from V and 6 from J; bases not matched to a gene: 6. Germline CDR1 reads MDHEN; CDR2 reads SYDVKM.

This chain connects TRBV29-1 to TRBJ2-1; no reliable D call. This CDR3 is 15 amino acids long. V was clipped by 5 bases and J by 0 bases, with 14 bases between them. The germline V gene has CDR1 SQVTM and CDR2 ANQGSEA. Written as DNA, the CDR3 is TGCAGCGTTACTGGGCCCTCGAGCTCCTACAATGAGCAGTTCTTC. This sequence encodes CSVTGPSSSYNEQFF.

This chain connects TRBV10-3 to TRBJ1-4, with 11 positions matching TRBD1. The germline V gene has CDR1 ENHRY and CDR2 SYGVKD. The trim removed 3 bases at V and 8 bases at J, leaving 8 bases unmatched. This CDR3 comprises 16 residues. The CDR3 region has the DNA TGTGCCATCAGTGAAGGGACAGGGGGTATCAAGGAAAAACTGTTTTTT. Amino acids: CAISEGTGGIKEKLFF.

The rearrangement uses TRBV6-6 and TRBJ1-5, with D unclear. The germline CDR1 and CDR2 sequences are MNHNY and SVGAGI (reference sequence). CDR3 length equals 14 residues. V shed 1 base and J shed 5 bases, with 9 bases lying between them. The CDR3 region has the DNA TGTGCCAGCAGTTACTTGTCAGGCCATCAGCCCCAGCATTTT. Protein sequence: CASSYLSGHQPQHF.

J is TRBJ2-7 and V is TRBV6-1; 9 bases are shared with TRBD2. V was pared by 3 bases and J by 7 bases, with 16 bases of the junction left unmatched. The CDR3 contains 17 residues. Per germline, CDR1 MNHNS and CDR2 SASEGT. CDR3 in amino acids: CASSDLFGAGGPWEQYF. As DNA, the CDR3 is TGTGCCAGCAGTGACCTATTTGGGGCGGGAGGGCCGTGGGAGCAGTACTTC.

This clone was detected only once. The gene calls are TRBV7-9 and TRBJ2-1; 12 positions agree with TRBD2. Germline V CDR1 and CDR2: SEHNR, FQNEAQ (reference sequence). This CDR3 region has 14 residues. Trimming cost V 7 bases and J 9 bases; bases outside gene matches: 7. The CDR3 DNA reads as TGTGCCAGCAACCCTAGCGGGAGGGACGGTGAGCAGTTCTTC. Translated, it gives CASNPSGRDGEQFF.